The 19 T cell receptor beta chains in this list originate from one sample, sequenced in a study of beta chain features in type 1 diabetes. Sequenced material consisted of expressed TCRB transcripts (all of the isolated RNA was reverse transcribed). Data came from immunoSEQ multiplex PCR; TCRdb stores just in-frame clones and leaves some out. The data show about 270,000 clones, around 15% seen once. The antigens these receptors bind are not known. Findings of the study overall: In all four CD4+ subsets, TCRB CDR3 length was significantly, moderately reduced in type 1 diabetes.

The sample was naive CD4+ T cells from blood. The receptors come from a man between 25 and 39 years old with type 1 diabetes.

This clone has a handful of counts. The chain joins TRBV5-6 to TRBJ1-3, with a weak D call TRBD1 (5 bases). This CDR3 is built from 17 residues. V lost 4 bases, J lost 0 bases, and 17 bases lay in between. Germline-derived CDR1 and CDR2 are SGHDT and YYEEEE. For the CDR3, the DNA is TGTGCCAGCAGCGTCGGGGGAGGGACCAACTCTGGAAACACCATATATTTT. This encodes CASSVGGGTNSGNTIYF.

DNA for the CDR3: TGTGCCAGCAGTGGCTCACTGTCCTACGAGCAGTACTTC. As protein: CASSGSLSYEQYF. The V gene is TRBV25-1, the J gene TRBJ2-7; D uncertain. The germline CDR1 and CDR2 sequences are MGHDK and SYGVNS. The V gene lost 4 bases and the J gene lost 1 base, with 8 bases spanning the gap. The CDR3 is 13 amino acids.

This clone was counted a few times. CDR3 loop: CASSPPGQGGYTF. The CDR3 DNA reads TGTGCCAGCAGTCCCCCAGGACAGGGCGGCTACACCTTC. V usage is TRBV7-2 and J usage is TRBJ1-2, with 8 bases lining up with TRBD1. Germline V lookup: CDR1 SGHTA, CDR2 FQGNSA. J gave up 8 bases and V 6 bases, and 8 bases lay outside the gene matches. The CDR3 extends over 13 amino acids.

Only a few counts were recorded for this clone. The sample holds other DNA sequences that translate to the same CDR3. V gene TRBV28 combines with J gene TRBJ2-7; TRBD1 agrees at 7 bases. This CDR3 has 13 residues. J gave up 3 bases and V 4 bases, and 3 bases lay outside the gene matches. Germline loops: CDR1 MDHEN, CDR2 SYDVKM. This CDR3 is CASSSGQDYEQYF. The DNA of the CDR3 is TGTGCCAGCAGTTCTGGACAGGACTACGAGCAGTACTTC.

The chain couples TRBV5-4 to TRBJ2-3; a weak D match, TRBD2 (5 bases). The CDR3 runs to 15 residues. The V gene's germline CDR1 is SGHNT and CDR2 YYREEE (reference sequence). Between the trimmed V and J ends, which lost 5 bases and 4 bases, there was a span of 17 bases. In DNA form, the CDR3 reads TGTGCCAGCAGTCATAGCGATCCCGGGGCAGATACGCAGTATTTT. It specifies CASSHSDPGADTQYF.

The chain carries TRBV28 and TRBJ2-3, with 8 bases aligning to TRBD2. The CDR3 has 15 residues. After removal of 11 bases from V and 2 bases from J, the junction contained 12 bases not matched to a gene. Per germline, CDR1 MDHEN and CDR2 SYDVKM. CDR3 amino acids: CAYNSGAGDTDTQYF. The CDR3 DNA reads TGTGCCTATAACAGTGGAGCGGGAGACACAGATACGCAGTATTTT.

The chain links TRBV5-1 to TRBJ2-2; D gene unclear. Germline V gene sequence: CDR1 SGHRS, CDR2 YFSETQ. Trimming removed 1 base from V and 0 bases from J, with 7 bases in between. CDR3 length equals 15 residues. The CDR3 here is CASSLTSSNTGELFF. The CDR3 DNA is TGCGCCAGCAGCTTGACTTCATCGAACACCGGGGAGCTGTTTTTT. The whole variable domain, filled in from reference TRBV5-1 and TRBJ2-2, reads KAGVTQTPRYLIKTRGQQVTLSCSPISGHRSVSWYQQTPGQGLQFLFEYFSETQRNKGNFPGRFSGRQFSNSRSEMNVSTLELGDSALYLCASSLTSSNTGELFFGEGSRLTVL.

This clone was seen a handful of times. This chain uses TRBV15 with TRBJ2-1; D gene unclear. CDR1 is LNHNV and CDR2 is YYDKDF in the germline V gene (reference sequence). The CDR3 covers 15 residues. The germline V and J ends were trimmed by 1 base and 1 base, with 8 bases remaining between them. Here the CDR3 reads CATSRASLSYNEQFF. The CDR3 nucleotides read TGTGCCACCAGCAGAGCGAGCTTGTCCTACAATGAGCAGTTCTTC.

This clone was recorded a few times. The rearrangement joins TRBV30 to TRBJ1-4; the D gene is possibly TRBD1 (6 bases). V lost 4 bases, J lost 0 bases, and 15 bases lay in between. CDR3 length: 16 amino acids. Looked up from germline, CDR1 is GTSNPN and CDR2 is SVGIG (reference sequence). The CDR3 nucleotides read TGTGCCTGGACGACGACAGGACTTTCAACTAATGAAAAACTGTTTTTT. Encoded protein: CAWTTTGLSTNEKLFF.

The sample holds a few counts of this clone. V is TRBV5-1 and J is TRBJ2-3, with 9 bases fitting TRBD2. Germline V lookup: CDR1 SGHRS, CDR2 YFSETQ. The CDR3 covers 15 residues. The trim removed 0 bases at V and 6 bases at J, leaving 5 bases unmatched. CDR3 coding DNA: TGCGCCAGCAGCTTGGCTGGACTAGCGAGTGATACGCAGTATTTT. This translates into CASSLAGLASDTQYF.

The chain joins TRBV5-1 to TRBJ2-1; no clear D. This CDR3 spans 14 amino acids. The germline V gene has CDR1 SGHRS and CDR2 YFSETQ. V lost 0 bases to trimming and J lost 0 bases, with 4 bases between them. CDR3 coding DNA: TGCGCCAGCAGCTTGGATCGCTCCTACAATGAGCAGTTCTTC. Residues: CASSLDRSYNEQFF. Filled out from reference TRBV5-1 and TRBJ2-1, the complete variable domain reads KAGVTQTPRYLIKTRGQQVTLSCSPISGHRSVSWYQQTPGQGLQFLFEYFSETQRNKGNFPGRFSGRQFSNSRSEMNVSTLELGDSALYLCASSLDRSYNEQFFGPGTRLTVL.

The rearrangement joins TRBV29-1 to TRBJ1-5; D gene ambiguous. Trimming stripped 7 bases from V and 6 bases from J, with 16 bases between. This CDR3 has 13 amino acids. Germline loops: CDR1 SQVTM, CDR2 ANQGSEA. CDR3 nucleotides: TGCAGCGCCCGGGTGCAGGAGGGTCAGCCCCAGCATTTT. Encoded protein: CSARVQEGQPQHF.

In this sample, this clone turned up a few times. The V gene is TRBV20-1, the J gene TRBJ2-3; unclear D gene. Germline assignment: CDR1 DFQATT and CDR2 SNEGSKA (reference sequence). V was cut by 2 bases and J by 4 bases, with 4 bases left in between. There are 11 residues in the CDR3. CDR3 in DNA: TGCAGTGCTAGACTCTCAGATACGCAGTATTTT. Translation gives CSARLSDTQYF.

The V gene is TRBV5-8, the J gene TRBJ1-1, with D possibly matching TRBD1 (6 bases). V was cut by 1 base and J by 0 bases, with 10 bases left in between. Germline-derived CDR1 and CDR2 are SGHTS and YDEGEE. CDR3 size: 15 residues. CDR3: CASSLTGSMNTEAFF. The CDR3 bases are TGTGCCAGCAGCTTGACAGGGTCTATGAACACTGAAGCTTTCTTT.

A few counts support this clone. The chain joins TRBV4-2 to TRBJ2-7; no reliable D call. Germline-derived CDR1 and CDR2 are LGHNA and YNFKEQ. Trimming shortened V by 4 bases and J by 5 bases, and 18 bases separated the two germline ends. This CDR3 has 15 residues. The CDR3 nucleotides are TGTGCCAGCAGCCCTTTCTGGCAGGCATGGGACGAGCAGTACTTC. Its translation: CASSPFWQAWDEQYF.

This clone occurred a few times. The V call is TRBV9, the J call TRBJ2-2, with a possible D match to TRBD2 (6 bases). The CDR3 is 16 residues long. The germline V and J ends were trimmed by 0 bases and 1 base, with 10 bases remaining between them. Germline V gives CDR1 SGDLS, CDR2 YYNGEE. Here the CDR3 DNA reads TGTGCCAGCAGCGTAGGGTGGCGGGAGAACACCGGGGAGCTGTTTTTT. This sequence encodes CASSVGWRENTGELFF.

This clone was detected a few times. This chain connects TRBV28 to TRBJ2-7, with D possibly TRBD2 on 5 matching bases. The CDR3 has 14 amino acids. The germline gives CDR1 MDHEN, CDR2 SYDVKM. V was shortened by 3 bases and J by 6 bases, with 15 bases between the two germline ends. The CDR3 DNA sequence: TGTGCCAGCAGTTTGTCGGGGAAAGTGAGCGAGCAGTACTTC. It specifies CASSLSGKVSEQYF.

On this clone itself: Other nucleotide sequences from this sample produce the same CDR3. The chain links TRBV2 to TRBJ2-5; TRBD1 agrees at 11 bases. The CDR3 consists of 14 residues. Germline-derived CDR1 and CDR2 are SNHLY and FYNNEI. With V trimmed by 6 bases and J by 4 bases, 4 bases remained unmatched. Here the CDR3 reads CASSPGTGGETQYF. The CDR3 DNA follows: TGTGCCAGCAGCCCCGGGACAGGGGGAGAGACCCAGTACTTC.

This clone was counted between two and nine times. CDR3 region: CASSKISGFSYEQYF. CDR3 nucleotide sequence: TGTGCCAGCTCCAAAATTAGCGGCTTCTCCTACGAGCAGTACTTC. The chain combines TRBV28 with TRBJ2-7; maybe TRBD2 (6 bases). Trimming pared 8 bases from V and 0 bases from J, leaving 17 bases between. Germline loops: CDR1 MDHEN, CDR2 SYDVKM. The CDR3 contains 15 residues.